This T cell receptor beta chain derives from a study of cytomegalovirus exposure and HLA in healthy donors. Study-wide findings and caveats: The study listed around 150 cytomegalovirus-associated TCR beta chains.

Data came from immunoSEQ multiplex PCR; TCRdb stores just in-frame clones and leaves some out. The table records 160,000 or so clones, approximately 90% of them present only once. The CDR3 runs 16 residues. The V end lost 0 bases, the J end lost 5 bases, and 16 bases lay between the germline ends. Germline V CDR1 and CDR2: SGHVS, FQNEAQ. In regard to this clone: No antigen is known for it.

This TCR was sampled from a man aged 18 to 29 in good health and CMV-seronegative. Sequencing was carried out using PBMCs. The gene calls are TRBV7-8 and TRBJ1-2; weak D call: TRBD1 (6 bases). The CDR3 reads CASSLAAGQRFYGYTF. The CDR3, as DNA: TGTGCCAGCAGCTTAGCGGCCGGACAGCGATTTTATGGCTACACCTTC.